Listed here is a single T cell receptor beta chain. This entry belongs to a study of blood T cell repertoires in COVID-19. The repertoire was sequenced with immunoSEQ multiplex PCR; TCRdb's copy has only in-frame clones and lacks some. Of 75,000 or so clones in the sample, around four fifths are singletons; the top ten hold 15% to 20%. Germline V gene sequence: CDR1 KGHDR, CDR2 SFDVKD. The V gene lost 7 bases and the J gene lost 4 bases, with 12 bases spanning the gap. The CDR3 totals 13 residues. Sequences were obtained from peripheral blood. The rearrangement links TRBV24-1 to TRBJ1-2; tentatively, D is TRBD1 (5 bases). The receptor was derived from a woman older than 75 with acute or convalescent COVID-19. CDR3 loop: CATSFQGGYGYTF. CDR3 nucleotides: TGTGCCACCAGCTTCCAGGGAGGCTATGGCTACACCTTC.